The clone carrying this T cell receptor beta chain was detected only once. The antigen remains unidentified. The germline V gene encodes CDR1 KGHSH and CDR2 LQKENI. The CDR3 is 11 residues long. Deletions cut 0 bases from V and 4 bases from J, with 1 base between. Assay: immunoSEQ multiplex PCR; the TCRdb copy retains only in-frame clones and omits some. This table has over 85,000 clones, 75% to 95% appearing once. Autoimmune disease history or systemic immunosuppression was exclusionary. This entry belongs to a study of OX40 agonist ivuxolimab in advanced cancers. Study-wide findings and caveats: There were, on average, more expanded clones in CD8+ T cells than in CD4+.

The V gene is TRBV18, the J gene TRBJ2-7, with D uncertain. Source: CD4+ or CD8+ T cells sorted from blood, taken in a trial of the OX40 agonist ivuxolimab. The sequence was obtained from an adult with an advanced solid tumor such as melanoma, head and neck, liver or kidney cancer. CDR3 DNA: TGTGCCAGCTCACCACCGTACGAGCAGTACTTC. This sequence encodes CASSPPYEQYF.